This record covers a single T cell receptor beta chain. The identical CDR3 is also encoded by other nucleotide sequences in the sample. The sample belongs to a study of shared clonotypes between healthy human individuals. The study ran the assay at deep level. Some clones are missing from TCRdb's copy, which holds only in-frame ones; the method was immunoSEQ multiplex PCR. Among roughly 1,500,000 clones listed, approximately 98% were seen once. CDR1 and CDR2 from the germline V gene are SGDLS and YYNGEE. The CDR3 sequence is 14 residues long. V lost 0 bases and J lost 2, with 6 bases in between. The sequence derives from a man aged 25-45 years in good health. The chain combines TRBV9 with TRBJ2-1; D might be TRBD1 or TRBD2, each matching 5 bases. What was sequenced was naive CD4+ T cells sorted from blood. Subset here: CD45RA+ positively selected. The CDR3 region has the DNA TGTGCCAGCAGCGTAGCGGGACCCTACAATGAGCAGTTCTTC. Amino acid sequence: CASSVAGPYNEQFF. Together with reference TRBV9 and TRBJ2-1, the CDR3 gives the full variable domain: DSGVTQTPKHLITATGQRVTLRCSPRSGDLSVYWYQQSLDQGLQFLIQYYNGEERAKGNILERFSAQQFPDLHSELNLSSLELGDSALYFCASSVAGPYNEQFFGPGTRLTVL.